Each of the 30 T cell receptor beta chains below was sequenced from the same sample in a study of cytomegalovirus exposure and HLA in healthy donors. 13 Jbeta primers and 60 Vbeta primers were used for the PCR. TCRdb keeps only in-frame clones here, not all; method: immunoSEQ multiplex PCR. The sample records about 43,000 clones, roughly 60% being singletons. The sequenced sample consisted of PBMCs. All receptors come from a human donor in good health.

This clone was seen more than once but under ten times. The V and J genes are TRBV5-1 and TRBJ2-1, with D perhaps TRBD2 (6 bases). Trimming removed 5 bases at V and 7 bases at J, with 13 bases between. Looked up from germline, CDR1 is SGHRS and CDR2 is YFSETQ. This CDR3 contains 13 residues. CDR3 nucleotide sequence: TGCGCCAGCAGTTATTACCGGGGGAATGAGCAGTTCTTC. This codes for CASSYYRGNEQFF.

The rearrangement uses TRBV30 and TRBJ2-7, with 7 bases aligning to TRBD1. Germline V gene sequence: CDR1 GTSNPN, CDR2 SVGIG (reference sequence). This CDR3 is 13 amino acids long. V gave up 3 bases and J gave up 4 bases; unmatched junction bases: 6. CDR3 region: CAWRRGRGYEQYF. Written as DNA, the CDR3 is TGTGCCTGGAGGAGGGGGCGAGGGTACGAGCAGTACTTC.

The chain links TRBV11-2 to TRBJ2-7; 9 bases match TRBD1. This CDR3 is built from 15 residues. V was pared by 5 bases and J by 3 bases, with 8 bases of the junction left unmatched. Looked up from germline, CDR1 is SGHAT and CDR2 is FQNNGV. The CDR3 sequence is CASSPRRQGVYEQYF. CDR3 coding DNA: TGTGCCAGCAGCCCAAGGCGACAGGGGGTCTACGAGCAGTACTTC.

This clone was observed a few times. The V call is TRBV7-9, the J call TRBJ2-1, with D uncertain. Germline V gene sequence: CDR1 SEHNR, CDR2 FQNEAQ (reference sequence). The V end was cut by 4 bases, the J end by 0 bases, with 4 bases between. The CDR3 has 13 amino acids. The CDR3 region has the DNA TGTGCCAGCAGCTGGAGCTCCTACAATGAGCAGTTCTTC. Translation: CASSWSSYNEQFF. Full variable domain (missing parts from reference TRBV7-9 and TRBJ2-1): DTGVSQNPRHKITKRGQNVTFRCDPISEHNRLYWYRQTLGQGPEFLTYFQNEAQLEKSRLLSDRFSAERPKGSFSTLEIQRTEQGDSAMYLCASSWSSYNEQFFGPGTRLTVL.

This chain connects TRBV18 to TRBJ1-1; D is perhaps TRBD1 (6 bases). The CDR3 is 16 amino acids. Germline V lookup: CDR1 KGHSH, CDR2 LQKENI. V shed 2 bases and J shed 0 bases, with 13 bases lying between them. The DNA for the CDR3 is TGTGCCAGCTCACCAGCCACAGGGTTACTGAACACTGAAGCTTTCTTT. Encoded protein: CASSPATGLLNTEAFF. The full variable domain, completed using reference TRBV18 and TRBJ1-1, is NAGVMQNPRHLVRRRGQEARLRCSPMKGHSHVYWYRQLPEEGLKFMVYLQKENIIDESGMPKERFSAEFPKEGPSILRIQQVVRGDSAAYFCASSPATGLLNTEAFFGQGTRLTVV.

This clone appeared a few times. The chain joins TRBV14 to TRBJ1-1; TRBD1 matches at 10 bases. CDR1 is SGHDN, CDR2 FVKESK, per germline. The CDR3 totals 13 residues. V trimming: 4 bases; J trimming: 9 bases; junction bases outside the gene matches: 5. Written as DNA, the CDR3 is TGTGCCAGCAGCCGGGACAGGGGCGCCAAAGCTTTCTTT. Its protein is CASSRDRGAKAFF.

J is TRBJ1-5 and V is TRBV9; D possibly corresponds to TRBD1 (6 bases). The ends were cut back, 3 bases at V and 7 bases at J, with 11 bases in the middle. This CDR3 region has 13 residues. Germline assignment: CDR1 SGDLS and CDR2 YYNGEE. Here the CDR3 reads CASSATGDQPQHF. CDR3 sequence (DNA): TGTGCCAGCAGCGCGACAGGTGACCAGCCCCAGCATTTT. The full variable domain, its missing parts supplied by reference TRBV9 and TRBJ1-5, is DSGVTQTPKHLITATGQRVTLRCSPRSGDLSVYWYQQSLDQGLQFLIQYYNGEERAKGNILERFSAQQFPDLHSELNLSSLELGDSALYFCASSATGDQPQHFGDGTRLSIL.

Notes on this clone: This specimen includes other DNA sequences encoding the same CDR3. J is TRBJ1-1 and V is TRBV30; a possible D gene is TRBD1 (6 bases). Germline lookup yields CDR1 GTSNPN and CDR2 SVGIG (reference sequence). This CDR3 contains 12 residues. Trimming took 1 base from V and 6 from J, leaving 9 bases between them. CDR3 amino acids: CAWSEGDAEAFF. The CDR3 DNA is TGTGCCTGGAGTGAGGGGGACGCTGAAGCTTTCTTT.

This clone occurred a few times. The V gene is TRBV27, the J gene TRBJ1-2, with 7 bases matching TRBD1. The CDR3 extends over 14 amino acids. Germline trimming cut 3 bases from V and 2 bases from J; bases unmatched to any gene: 3. In germline, CDR1 is MNHEY, CDR2 SMNVEV (reference sequence). The DNA for the CDR3 is TGTGCCAGCAGTTTTGACAGGGTGAACTATGGCTACACCTTC. It encodes CASSFDRVNYGYTF.

This clone was observed a handful of times. The genes are TRBV5-1 and TRBJ1-1, with TRBD1 as a possible D gene (5 bases). Trimming shortened V by 0 bases and J by 9 bases, and 9 bases separated the two germline ends. Germline V gene lookup returns CDR1 SGHRS and CDR2 YFSETQ. The CDR3 is 12 amino acids. The CDR3 bases are TGCGCCAGCAGCTTGGGGGCAGGGAAAGCTTTCTTT. This codes for CASSLGAGKAFF.

The V gene is TRBV7-6, the J gene TRBJ1-2; the match to TRBD1 covers 7 bases. The CDR3 length is 13 residues. The germline V gene encodes CDR1 SGHVS and CDR2 FNYEAQ. V lost 2 bases and J lost 6; bases outside the gene matches: 3. CDR3: CASSLRTGDGYTF. In DNA, the CDR3 is TGTGCCAGCAGCTTACGGACAGGCGATGGCTACACCTTC.

The rearrangement uses TRBV6-5 and TRBJ1-6; D not resolved. V was pared by 0 bases and J by 1 base, with 4 bases between. Germline V gene data show CDR1 as MNHEY and CDR2 as SVGAGI. This CDR3 has 15 residues. CDR3 nucleotide sequence: TGTGCCAGCAGTTACTCCGGTTCCTATAATTCACCCCTCCACTTT. Translation: CASSYSGSYNSPLHF.

The chain has TRBV7-2 and TRBJ2-7; perhaps TRBD1 as D (6 bases). This CDR3 spans 14 amino acids. Germline V CDR1 and CDR2: SGHTA, FQGNSA. Trimming stripped 2 bases from V and 5 bases from J, with 13 bases between. The DNA of the CDR3 is TGTGCCAGCAGCTTACAGGGGCTGACGGACGAGCAGTACTTC. It codes for CASSLQGLTDEQYF. Combining the CDR3 with reference TRBV7-2 and TRBJ2-7 gives the whole variable domain GAGVSQSPSNKVTEKGKDVELRCDPISGHTALYWYRQSLGQGLEFLIYFQGNSAPDKSGLPSDRFSAERTGGSVSTLTIQRTQQEDSAVYLCASSLQGLTDEQYFGPGTRLTVT.

The chain has TRBV2 and TRBJ1-6; D possibly corresponds to TRBD1 (5 bases). In germline, CDR1 is SNHLY, CDR2 FYNNEI. V gave up 4 bases and J gave up 10 bases, with 20 bases separating them. This CDR3 is 16 amino acids long. Here the CDR3 reads CASSVIATAIGSPLHF. The CDR3 region has the DNA TGTGCCAGCAGTGTGATCGCGACAGCTATTGGGTCACCCCTCCACTTT.

V usage is TRBV25-1 and J usage is TRBJ2-2; 11 bases align to TRBD2. Trimming took 1 base from V and 4 from J; bases not matched to a gene: 5. This CDR3 has 17 residues. Looked up from germline, CDR1 is MGHDK and CDR2 is SYGVNS. The CDR3 nucleotides are TGTGCCAGCAGTGAATGGGTTAGCGGGGGGGGCACCGGGGAGCTGTTTTTT. It yields the protein CASSEWVSGGGTGELFF.

The chain combines TRBV27 with TRBJ1-5, with TRBD1 matching over 9 bases. The trim removed 5 bases at V and 9 bases at J, leaving 8 bases unmatched. Germline V gives CDR1 MNHEY, CDR2 SMNVEV (reference sequence). This CDR3 is 14 amino acids long. CDR3 sequence (DNA): TGTGCCAGCAGTACAGGGGGCGGCGAGTGGCCCCAGCATTTT. Translation: CASSTGGGEWPQHF.

The chain carries TRBV30 and TRBJ1-3, with D unresolved. V gave up 0 bases and J gave up 0 bases, with 12 bases separating them. This CDR3 contains 16 residues. Per the germline V gene, CDR1 is GTSNPN and CDR2 is SVGIG (reference sequence). In DNA form, the CDR3 reads TGTGCCTGGAGTGTTGAGGGCCCGAACTCTGGAAACACCATATATTTT. Its translation: CAWSVEGPNSGNTIYF.

This clone was counted a few times. The V call is TRBV5-4, the J call TRBJ2-5, with 7 bases that match TRBD2. The CDR3 is 14 amino acids. Trimming cost V 4 bases and J 5 bases; bases outside gene matches: 8. CDR1 SGHNT and CDR2 YYREEE come from the germline V gene (reference sequence). The CDR3 protein is CASSLAAGDETQYF. CDR3 coding DNA: TGTGCCAGCAGCCTCGCGGCGGGGGACGAGACCCAGTACTTC. Variable domain in full (rest from reference TRBV5-4 and TRBJ2-5): ETGVTQSPTHLIKTRGQQVTLRCSSQSGHNTVSWYQQALGQGPQFIFQYYREEENGRGNFPPRFSGLQFPNYSSELNVNALELDDSALYLCASSLAAGDETQYFGPGTRLLVL.

This clone was detected only once. The same CDR3 is also encoded by other DNA sequences in this sample. The J gene is TRBJ1-6, the V gene TRBV30; TRBD1 is a possible D gene (6 bases). Germline-derived CDR1 and CDR2 are GTSNPN and SVGIG (reference sequence). The V end was cut by 2 bases, the J end by 0 bases, with 11 bases between. The length of the CDR3 is 16 residues. Written as DNA, the CDR3 is TGTGCCTGGAGTCAAGGGGGAAGCTCCTATAATTCACCCCTCCACTTT. This encodes CAWSQGGSSYNSPLHF.

This chain connects TRBV2 to TRBJ1-5, with 8 nucleotides matching TRBD1. V gave up 6 bases and J gave up 5 bases; unmatched junction bases: 15. The germline gives CDR1 SNHLY, CDR2 FYNNEI. The CDR3 runs to 17 residues. Here the CDR3 DNA reads TGTGCCAGCAGCCATACCTCCTCAACAGGGGGTGATCAGCCCCAGCATTTT. Amino acids: CASSHTSSTGGDQPQHF.

This clone was seen a few times. This chain connects TRBV14 to TRBJ2-6; the D gene is possibly TRBD1 (6 bases). The CDR3 runs to 16 residues. Germline V CDR1 and CDR2: SGHDN, FVKESK. V was cut by 6 bases and J by 4 bases, with 16 bases left in between. CDR3 sequence: CASSHRVPGGANVLTF. DNA for the CDR3: TGTGCCAGCAGTCACAGGGTACCCGGAGGGGCCAACGTCCTGACTTTC.

This rearrangement joins TRBV30 to TRBJ1-2; maybe TRBD1 (5 bases). Germline assignment: CDR1 GTSNPN and CDR2 SVGIG (reference sequence). This CDR3 is built from 13 residues. V gave up 4 bases and J gave up 8 bases, with 17 bases separating them. The CDR3 is CAWIRGTGWGYTF. In DNA form, the CDR3 reads TGTGCCTGGATAAGGGGTACCGGCTGGGGCTACACCTTC.

The V gene is TRBV29-1, the J gene TRBJ1-3; tentative D call: TRBD1 (6 bases). Germline CDR1 reads SQVTM; CDR2 reads ANQGSEA. Trimming removed 7 bases from V and 4 bases from J, with 14 bases in between. The CDR3 has 13 residues. CDR3 DNA: TGCAGCGCCGGAACAGGGTACGGAAACACCATATATTTT. This translates into CSAGTGYGNTIYF.

The V call is TRBV27, the J call TRBJ1-4; TRBD1 might be the D (6 bases). The V and J ends lost 5 bases and 3 bases respectively, with 10 bases between them. This CDR3 region has 14 residues. Germline V gives CDR1 MNHEY, CDR2 SMNVEV (reference sequence). This chain's CDR3 is CASSEGGANEKLFF. CDR3 DNA sequence: TGTGCCAGCAGTGAAGGGGGGGCTAATGAAAAACTGTTTTTT.

This clone has just a few counts. V usage is TRBV9 and J usage is TRBJ2-5, with 8 bases identical to TRBD2. Germline assignment: CDR1 SGDLS and CDR2 YYNGEE. CDR3 length: 13 residues. With 4 bases clipped from V and 2 bases from J, the junction kept 1 base outside the gene matches. CDR3 in DNA: TGTGCCAGCAGCCGGGGGGGGCAAGAGACCCAGTACTTC. It is translated as CASSRGGQETQYF.

The J gene is TRBJ2-5, the V gene TRBV5-8, with a possible D match to TRBD1 (6 bases). CDR1 and CDR2 (germline): SGHTS, YDEGEE. V lost 1 base to trimming and J lost 5 bases, with 12 bases between them. This CDR3 region has 14 residues. In DNA, the CDR3 is TGTGCCAGCAGCTTGACAGGGTCGGGGGAGACCCAGTACTTC. Translation gives CASSLTGSGETQYF.

The chain recombines TRBV7-2 with TRBJ2-3; the match to TRBD1 covers 8 bases. CDR3 length: 15 residues. The ends lost 4 bases at V and 5 bases at J; junction bases unmatched: 8. Looked up from germline, CDR1 is SGHTA and CDR2 is FQGNSA. CDR3 sequence (DNA): TGTGCCAGCAGCTCCGGACAGGGATGGGTAGATACGCAGTATTTT. Its translation: CASSSGQGWVDTQYF.

V and J are TRBV6-5 and TRBJ2-7; TRBD2 matches at 7 bases. After removal of 5 bases from V and 6 bases from J, the junction contained 10 bases not matched to a gene. From germline, CDR1 is MNHEY and CDR2 SVGAGI. This CDR3 has 14 amino acids. The CDR3 coding sequence is TGTGCCAGCAGTCTAAAGGGAGGGTCGCGCGAGCAGTACTTC. This sequence encodes CASSLKGGSREQYF.

The sample holds a few counts of this clone. The rearrangement joins TRBV5-1 to TRBJ2-7, with a weak D call TRBD1 (6 bases). This CDR3 comprises 15 residues. V shed 4 bases and J shed 5 bases, with 19 bases lying between them. In germline, CDR1 is SGHRS, CDR2 YFSETQ. The DNA for the CDR3 is TGCGCCAGCAGCGGAACAGGGACCGCGGCCGACGAGCAGTACTTC. Protein: CASSGTGTAADEQYF.

V gene TRBV18 combines with J gene TRBJ1-5, with D unresolved. The CDR3 runs to 15 residues. Per the germline V gene, CDR1 is KGHSH and CDR2 is LQKENI. V was clipped by 6 bases and J by 4 bases, with 16 bases between them. The CDR3: CASSLGSSGNQPQHF. As DNA, the CDR3 is TGTGCCAGCTCCCTGGGGTCCTCGGGGAATCAGCCCCAGCATTTT.